What follows are 32 T cell receptor beta chains derived from one specimen sequenced in a study of patients and donors after allogeneic stem cell transplantation (dated by TCRdb to the early 2020s). Library preparation used RT-PCR. The reads were generated on a NextSeq 550. Using fastp trimming at Q25 and MiXCR clonotype assembly, TCRdb reanalyzed the public sequencing data and kept in-frame beta chains. Identical CDR3 proteins give one entry, which carries the most common genes and DNA. The sample table records 800,000 to 1,000,000 distinct CDR3 sequences; 18% of these occur just once. Clones ranked in the top ten supply roughly 6% of the sample. The specimen sequenced was blood, either unsorted or a sorted T cell fraction (not recorded which). These TCRs come from a human donor who was either an allogeneic HSCT recipient or a stem cell or donor lymphocyte infusion donor (not recorded which). It is not recorded whose cells these are; they may come from a transplant donor.

Ten or more counts support this clonotype. This sequence joins TRBV5-1 and TRBJ2-1; D possibly corresponds to TRBD2 (5 bases). There are 13 residues in the CDR3. Per the germline V gene, CDR1 is SGHRS and CDR2 is YFSETQ. V was trimmed by 0 bases and J by 9 bases, leaving 10 bases between them. The CDR3 loop is CASSLEGGGEQFF. In DNA, the CDR3 is TGCGCCAGCAGCTTGGAGGGCGGAGGTGAGCAGTTCTTC.

This chain uses TRBV5-5 with TRBJ2-3; D possibly corresponds to TRBD1 (7 bases). Germline CDR1 is SGHKS and CDR2 is YYEKEE (reference sequence). Trimming took off 4 bases at V and 0 bases at J, with 12 bases between the two ends. CDR3 length: 15 residues. CDR3 DNA: TGTGCCAGCAGCGCGGGACAGACTAGCACAGATACGCAGTATTTT. It specifies CASSAGQTSTDTQYF.

This CDR3 reads CASGSVTGRRTEAFF. CDR3 coding DNA: TGTGCTAGTGGTTCCGTGACAGGGCGACGAACTGAAGCTTTCTTT. This chain uses TRBV12-5 with TRBJ1-1; 7 nucleotides line up with TRBD1. Germline V gene lookup returns CDR1 LGHNT and CDR2 FRNRAP. The CDR3 runs to 15 residues. Trimming removed 4 bases from V and 5 bases from J; junction bases left unmatched: 10.

This sequence joins TRBV20-1 and TRBJ2-3, with 9 nucleotides matching TRBD1. Per the germline V gene, CDR1 is DFQATT and CDR2 is SNEGSKA (reference sequence). The length of the CDR3 is 15 residues. V dropped 4 bases and J dropped 3; count of bases not matched to a gene: 8. The CDR3 DNA sequence: TGCAGTGCTATCCATAGACAGGGGGGTACAGATACGCAGTATTTT. It is translated as CSAIHRQGGTDTQYF.

This sequence joins TRBV6-1 and TRBJ1-5, with 8 nucleotides matching TRBD1. Trimming removed 4 bases from V and 5 bases from J; junction bases left unmatched: 4. This CDR3 contains 14 residues. The germline CDR1 and CDR2 sequences are MNHNS and SASEGT. The CDR3 DNA follows: TGTGCCAGCAGTGGAGCAGGGGGCGATCAGCCCCAGCATTTT. It codes for CASSGAGGDQPQHF.

V is TRBV2 and J is TRBJ1-6, with unresolved D. The CDR3 covers 15 residues. The V gene's germline CDR1 is SNHLY and CDR2 FYNNEI. V lost 1 base, J lost 7 bases, and 11 bases lay in between. The CDR3 sequence is CASSEVGNINSPLHF. The DNA for the CDR3 is TGTGCCAGCAGTGAAGTGGGGAATATAAATTCACCCCTCCACTTT.

This clonotype came up a few times. The rearrangement joins TRBV27 to TRBJ2-7; 10 nucleotides line up with TRBD2. The CDR3 has 14 residues. In germline, CDR1 is MNHEY, CDR2 SMNVEV (reference sequence). Trimming at V came to 2 bases and at J to 6 bases, leaving 4 bases not matched to a gene. DNA for the CDR3: TGTGCCAGCAGTTTAAGCGGGGGGGGCGTCGAGCAGTACTTC. It codes for CASSLSGGGVEQYF.

The sample holds a few counts of this clonotype. V usage is TRBV10-3 and J usage is TRBJ2-7; D may be TRBD1 (5 bases). Trimming left V 6 bases short and J 2 bases short, with 14 bases between. The CDR3 has 14 amino acids. Germline V gives CDR1 ENHRY, CDR2 SYGVKD. The CDR3 spells CAISVAGNPYEQYF. The CDR3, as DNA: TGTGCCATCAGCGTGGCAGGGAACCCCTACGAGCAGTACTTC.

This clonotype was seen only a few times. This rearrangement joins TRBV6-2 or TRBV6-3 to TRBJ2-7; D is unresolved. CDR3 length: 15 residues. The V gene's germline CDR1 is MNHEY and CDR2 SVGEGT. Trimming pared 3 bases from V and 2 bases from J, leaving 14 bases between. CDR3 DNA: TGTGCCAGCAGTTATCCGGCGTCCGGCACCTACGAGCAGTACTTC. It codes for CASSYPASGTYEQYF.

This clonotype was observed a few times. The chain couples TRBV24-1 to TRBJ2-1, with D maybe TRBD1 (5 bases). This CDR3 comprises 15 residues. Germline CDR1 is KGHDR and CDR2 is SFDVKD. Deletions cut 5 bases from V and 0 bases from J, with 10 bases between. CDR3 in DNA: TGTGCCACCAGTGCGGCAGGGCTCTCCTACAATGAGCAGTTCTTC. Translating it yields CATSAAGLSYNEQFF.

The CDR3 nucleotides are TGCGCCAGCAGTTCCGGGACCTGGGGCACAGATACGCAGTATTTT. Translated, it gives CASSSGTWGTDTQYF. V and J are TRBV5-1 and TRBJ2-3; either TRBD1 or TRBD2 may supply D (5 bases each). The V and J ends lost 5 bases and 1 base respectively, with 14 bases between them. This CDR3 has 15 amino acids. CDR1 and CDR2 (germline): SGHRS, YFSETQ.

This clonotype was counted only a few times. This sequence joins TRBV7-9 and TRBJ1-1; a possible D gene is TRBD1 (5 bases). This CDR3 spans 14 amino acids. Trimming took 7 bases from V and 3 from J, leaving 15 bases between them. CDR1 is SEHNR and CDR2 is FQNEAQ in the germline V gene (reference sequence). CDR3 DNA sequence: TGTGCCAGCATTGACACAGGTAGTGACACTGAAGCTTTCTTT. It codes for CASIDTGSDTEAFF.

Many counts were recorded for this clonotype. The chain links TRBV15 to TRBJ2-3; the match to TRBD1 covers 10 bases. V lost 8 bases to trimming and J lost 3 bases; unmatched junction nucleotides: 5. The germline gives CDR1 LNHNV, CDR2 YYDKDF (reference sequence). This CDR3 contains 14 residues. CDR3 bases: TGTGCCACCTTCGGGACAGGGGATACAGATACGCAGTATTTT. It specifies CATFGTGDTDTQYF. The whole variable domain, filled in from reference TRBV15 and TRBJ2-3, reads DAMVIQNPRYQVTQFGKPVTLSCSQTLNHNVMYWYQQKSSQAPKLLFHYYDKDFNNEADTPDNFQSRRPNTSFCFLDIRSPGLGDTAMYLCATFGTGDTDTQYFGPGTRLTVL.

The sample holds a few counts of this clonotype. V is TRBV20-1 and J is TRBJ2-5; D perhaps matches TRBD1 (5 bases). The germline V and J ends were trimmed by 3 bases and 5 bases, with 7 bases remaining between them. Germline V gene lookup returns CDR1 DFQATT and CDR2 SNEGSKA (reference sequence). The CDR3 has 11 residues. Here the CDR3 DNA reads TGCAGTGCTAGCAGGGCGGAGACCCAGTACTTC. Protein: CSASRAETQYF.

The rearrangement uses TRBV5-1 and TRBJ2-2; the match to TRBD2 covers 7 bases. There are 18 residues in the CDR3. Per the germline V gene, CDR1 is SGHRS and CDR2 is YFSETQ. Trimming at V came to 0 bases and at J to 4 bases, leaving 12 bases not matched to a gene. As DNA, the CDR3 is TGCGCCAGCAGCTTGGCCAGTGATGGGAGGGAAGGCACCGGGGAGCTGTTTTTT. The encoded protein is CASSLASDGREGTGELFF. The complete variable domain, with remaining parts taken from reference TRBV5-1 and TRBJ2-2, reads KAGVTQTPRYLIKTRGQQVTLSCSPISGHRSVSWYQQTPGQGLQFLFEYFSETQRNKGNFPGRFSGRQFSNSRSEMNVSTLELGDSALYLCASSLASDGREGTGELFFGEGSRLTVL.

The V gene is TRBV7-8, the J gene TRBJ1-1; D possibly corresponds to TRBD1 (6 bases). Germline V gives CDR1 SGHVS, CDR2 FQNEAQ. This CDR3 contains 16 residues. The V and J ends lost 4 bases and 4 bases respectively, with 19 bases between them. The CDR3 region has the DNA TGTGCCAGCAGCTACACAGGGTACGGACAAAGCACTGAAGCTTTCTTT. It translates to CASSYTGYGQSTEAFF.

V gene TRBV5-1 combines with J gene TRBJ2-5; 8 bases line up with TRBD1. V lost 0 bases and J lost 5; bases outside the gene matches: 6. The CDR3 contains 15 residues. Germline CDR1 is SGHRS and CDR2 is YFSETQ. The CDR3 DNA follows: TGCGCCAGCAGCTTGGTTTGGGACAGGAGCGAGACCCAGTACTTC. Translated, it gives CASSLVWDRSETQYF.

This clonotype was observed a handful of times. This chain uses TRBV5-1 with TRBJ1-2; D not resolved. The CDR3 covers 15 residues. Between the trimmed V and J ends, which lost 3 bases and 4 bases, there was a span of 16 bases. The germline CDR1 and CDR2 sequences are SGHRS and YFSETQ. CDR3 amino acids: CASSSSGIGSYGYTF. In nucleotides, the CDR3 is TGCGCCAGCAGCTCATCGGGAATCGGGAGCTATGGCTACACCTTC.

V gene TRBV6-1 combines with J gene TRBJ2-1, with TRBD2 as a possible D gene (7 bases). Germline-derived CDR1 and CDR2 are MNHNS and SASEGT. The CDR3 loop spans 14 amino acids. Deletions cut 7 bases from V and 7 bases from J, with 17 bases between. CDR3 protein: CASTRGARGNEQFF. CDR3 nucleotides: TGTGCCAGCACTCGGGGGGCGCGAGGGAATGAGCAGTTCTTC.

The chain has TRBV12-3 or TRBV12-4 and TRBJ2-7; D might be TRBD2 (5 bases). Trimming took off 6 bases at V and 7 bases at J, with 19 bases between the two ends. The CDR3 sequence is 14 residues long. CDR3 sequence reads: CASSPDGWQREQYF. CDR3 in DNA: TGTGCCAGCAGCCCCGACGGGTGGCAGCGGGAGCAGTACTTC.

There are a few counts of this clonotype. This rearrangement joins TRBV4-3 to TRBJ2-4, with D unresolved. The V end was cut by 2 bases, the J end by 5 bases, with 16 bases between. The V gene's germline CDR1 is LGHNA and CDR2 YSLEER. CDR3 length: 16 amino acids. The CDR3 loop is CASSQSLAIWENIQYF. The DNA of the CDR3 is TGCGCCAGCAGCCAATCCCTCGCGATTTGGGAAAACATTCAGTACTTC.

This chain joins TRBV7-9 and TRBJ2-1; TRBD2 is a possible D gene (5 bases). This CDR3 has 13 residues. V lost 4 bases, J lost 5 bases, and 9 bases lay in between. The germline V gene has CDR1 SEHNR and CDR2 FQNEAQ (reference sequence). CDR3 amino acids: CASSYGLDNEQFF. In DNA, the CDR3 is TGTGCCAGCAGCTACGGACTCGACAATGAGCAGTTCTTC.

This clonotype was seen more than once but under ten times. The chain combines TRBV7-9 with TRBJ2-2, with D tentatively TRBD2 (5 bases). CDR1 is SEHNR, CDR2 FQNEAQ, per germline (reference sequence). V lost 5 bases and J lost 2, with 12 bases in between. The CDR3 loop spans 15 amino acids. The CDR3 nucleotides are TGTGCCAGCAGCCGGACCACGGGAAACACCGGGGAGCTGTTTTTT. Translated: CASSRTTGNTGELFF.

The chain is built from TRBV20-1 and TRBJ1-3; 8 nucleotides align to TRBD1. CDR3 length equals 14 residues. The germline V gene has CDR1 DFQATT and CDR2 SNEGSKA (reference sequence). The ends lost 4 bases at V and 4 bases at J; junction bases unmatched: 6. This CDR3 reads CSATRTGSGNTIYF. The CDR3 DNA is TGCAGTGCTACAAGGACAGGGTCAGGAAACACCATATATTTT.

This clonotype was counted between two and nine times. The V gene is TRBV5-1, the J gene TRBJ2-5, with D hard to call. This CDR3 contains 16 residues. Trimming pared 2 bases from V and 4 bases from J, leaving 18 bases between. Looked up from germline, CDR1 is SGHRS and CDR2 is YFSETQ. The chain's CDR3 is CASSFPPTTQGETQYF. The CDR3 bases are TGCGCCAGCAGCTTCCCTCCTACAACCCAAGGAGAGACCCAGTACTTC.

The chain uses TRBV7-2 and TRBJ2-5, with D possibly matching TRBD2 (6 bases). The CDR3 has 15 residues. CDR1 and CDR2 (germline): SGHTA, FQGNSA. With 1 base removed from V and 4 bases from J, the gap between germline ends came to 13 bases. CDR3 sequence reads: CASSLEGFGGETQYF. The CDR3 DNA reads as TGTGCCAGCAGCTTAGAAGGTTTCGGGGGAGAGACCCAGTACTTC.

This clonotype was detected a few times. J is TRBJ2-5 and V is TRBV12-3 or TRBV12-4; 9 bases align to TRBD1. V lost 5 bases, J lost 5 bases, and 9 bases stayed unmatched. The CDR3 spans 15 residues. CDR3 DNA: TGTGCCAGCAGTCCCCCGACAGGGGGGTATGAGACCCAGTACTTC. Encoded protein: CASSPPTGGYETQYF.

This clonotype was detected a few times. The gene calls are TRBV9 and TRBJ2-1; TRBD1 matches 10 bases. The CDR3 has 15 amino acids. V shed 7 bases, J shed 2 bases, and the junction held 6 bases outside the gene matches. Germline V gene data show CDR1 as SGDLS and CDR2 as YYNGEE. The CDR3: CASQPGTGAYNEQFF. The CDR3 DNA reads as TGTGCCAGCCAACCCGGGACAGGGGCCTACAATGAGCAGTTCTTC.

This chain uses TRBV6-1 with TRBJ1-2, with D tentatively TRBD1 (6 bases). The CDR3 is made up of 14 amino acids. Germline V CDR1 and CDR2: MNHNS, SASEGT. V shed 8 bases and J shed 5 bases, with 18 bases lying between them. Written as DNA, the CDR3 is TGTGCCAGCTCCCAGTACAGGGAAGGGTATGGCTACACCTTC. It yields the protein CASSQYREGYGYTF.

As concerns this clonotype: As the CDR3 is not closed by the conserved phenylalanine or tryptophan, this likely results from a read error. In DNA form, the CDR3 reads TGCGCCAGCAGCCTACAAGCGGGAGTGATAGAGGAGCAGTTCCTC. Translated: CASSLQAGVIEEQFL. This chain links TRBV4-3 with TRBJ2-1, with 8 bases fitting TRBD2. CDR3 size: 15 residues. Germline-derived CDR1 and CDR2 are LGHNA and YSLEER. The junction had 12 bases not matched to a gene; V was cut back by 4 bases and J by 10 bases.

This clonotype was detected a few times. The chain employs TRBV4-3 and TRBJ1-1; D unclear. Trimming cost V 1 base and J 0 bases, with 9 bases left between them. There are 15 residues in the CDR3. Germline loops: CDR1 LGHNA, CDR2 YSLEER. Here the CDR3 reads CASSQGVGMNTEAFF. CDR3 in DNA: TGCGCCAGCAGCCAAGGGGTGGGCATGAACACTGAAGCTTTCTTT.

The chain carries TRBV5-8 and TRBJ1-5, with D uncertain. Germline CDR1 is SGHTS and CDR2 is YDEGEE. The CDR3 runs 14 residues. V shed 10 bases and J shed 3 bases, with 17 bases lying between them. The DNA of the CDR3 is TGTGCCGGCTCCCCGGGGATCTACAATCAGCCCCAGCATTTT. Residues: CAGSPGIYNQPQHF. The entire variable domain, with the rest obtained from reference TRBV5-8 and TRBJ1-5, is as follows: EAGVTQSPTHLIKTRGQQATLRCSPISGHTSVYWYQQALGLGLQFLLWYDEGEERNRGNFPPRFSGRQFPNYSSELNVNALELEDSALYLCAGSPGIYNQPQHFGDGTRLSIL.